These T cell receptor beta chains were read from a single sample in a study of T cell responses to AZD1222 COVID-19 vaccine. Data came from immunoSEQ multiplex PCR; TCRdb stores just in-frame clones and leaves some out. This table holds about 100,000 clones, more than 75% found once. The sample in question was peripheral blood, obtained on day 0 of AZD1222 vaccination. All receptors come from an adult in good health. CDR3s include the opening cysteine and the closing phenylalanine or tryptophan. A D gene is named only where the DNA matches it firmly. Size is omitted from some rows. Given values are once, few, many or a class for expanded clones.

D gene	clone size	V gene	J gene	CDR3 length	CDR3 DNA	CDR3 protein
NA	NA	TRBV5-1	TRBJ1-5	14	TGCGCCAGCAGCTTGGAGGGGAGCAATCAGCCCCAGCATTTT	CASSLEGSNQPQHF
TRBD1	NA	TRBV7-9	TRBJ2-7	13	TGTGCCAGCAGCGCGACAGGGAAGCCCGAGCAGTACTTC	CASSATGKPEQYF
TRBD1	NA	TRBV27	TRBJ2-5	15	TGTGCCAGCAAGGGCCACAGGGGTGGGCAAGAGACCCAGTACTTC	CASKGHRGGQETQYF
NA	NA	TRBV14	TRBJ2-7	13	TGTGCCAGCAGCCAAGGCAGGCCGAATGAGCAGTACTTC	CASSQGRPNEQYF
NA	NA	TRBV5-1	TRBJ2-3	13	TGCGCCAGCAGCTCGGAGGTCACAGATACGCAGTATTTT	CASSSEVTDTQYF
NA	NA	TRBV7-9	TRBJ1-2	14	TGTGCCAGCAGCTTAGTTTTCGGGCGCTATGGCTACACCTTC	CASSLVFGRYGYTF
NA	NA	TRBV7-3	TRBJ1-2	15	TGTGCCAGCAGCCCACAGCCAGGGCTGGACTATGGCTACACCTTC	CASSPQPGLDYGYTF
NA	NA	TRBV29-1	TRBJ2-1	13	TGCAGCGCAGGACAGTCTGGGGACAATGAGCAGTTCTTC	CSAGQSGDNEQFF
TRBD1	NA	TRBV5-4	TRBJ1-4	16	TGTGCCAGCAGCCTGAGACAGGGAACAACTAATGAAAAACTGTTTTTT	CASSLRQGTTNEKLFF
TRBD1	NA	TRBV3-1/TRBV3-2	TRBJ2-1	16	TGTGCCAGCAGCCCCTGGACAGGGGGCGCAGGAAATGAGCAGTTCTTC	CASSPWTGGAGNEQFF
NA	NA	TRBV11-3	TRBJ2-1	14	TGTGCCAGCAGCTTAGGAGACGGATACAATGAGCAGTTCTTC	CASSLGDGYNEQFF
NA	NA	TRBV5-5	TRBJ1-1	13	TGTGCCAGCAGCTGGGCCTCCCACACTGAAGCTTTCTTT	CASSWASHTEAFF
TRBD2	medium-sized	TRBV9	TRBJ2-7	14	TGTGCCAGCAGCGTTCTGACTAGCGGGGACGAGCAGTACTTC	CASSVLTSGDEQYF
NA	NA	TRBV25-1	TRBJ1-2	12	TGTGCCAGCACCTCTACGACCGGGCACCCGCACTTC	CASTSTTGHPHF
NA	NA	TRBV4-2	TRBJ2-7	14	TGTGCCAGCAGCCGGTTACAGGGCCCCTGGGAGCAGTACTTC	CASSRLQGPWEQYF
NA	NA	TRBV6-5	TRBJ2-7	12	TGTGCCAGCAGTTACTCTTTCGGGGAGCAGTACTTC	CASSYSFGEQYF
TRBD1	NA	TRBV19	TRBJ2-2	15	TGTGCCAGTTGTTTTGGACAGGGGGACACCGGGGAGCTGTTTTTT	CASCFGQGDTGELFF
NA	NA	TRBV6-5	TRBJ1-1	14	TGTGCCAGCAGTTACCCGTCAACTGCCACTGAAGCTTTCTTT	CASSYPSTATEAFF
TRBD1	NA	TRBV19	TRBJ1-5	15	TGTGCCAGTAGTATCGGACAGGGGGCAAATCAGCCCCAGCATTTT	CASSIGQGANQPQHF
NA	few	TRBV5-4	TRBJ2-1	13	TGTGCCAGCAGCTTGGGGGGTAGGAATGAGCAGTTCTTC	CASSLGGRNEQFF
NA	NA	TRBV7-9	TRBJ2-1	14	TGTGCCAGCAGCTTTTCCGGGCAGGGGTCTGAGCAGTTCTTC	CASSFSGQGSEQFF
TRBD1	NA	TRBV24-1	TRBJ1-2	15	TGTGCCACCAGTGACGTTACAGGGGGACACTATGGCTACACCTTC	CATSDVTGGHYGYTF
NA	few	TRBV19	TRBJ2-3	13	TGTGCCAGTAGTACGGCCGATACAGATACGCAGTATTTT	CASSTADTDTQYF
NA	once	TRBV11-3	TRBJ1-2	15	TGTGCCAGCAGCCCCCTGGGACCGGCGACGAATGGCTACACCTTC	CASSPLGPATNGYTF
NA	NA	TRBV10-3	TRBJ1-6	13	NA	CAISSSGYSPLHF
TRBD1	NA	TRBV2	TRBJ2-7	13	TGTGCCAGCTTCTACAGGGGGCTCTGGGAGCAGTACTTC	CASFYRGLWEQYF
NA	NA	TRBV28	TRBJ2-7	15	TGTGCCAGCGGCCGCAGGGGCTCCCTCTCCTACGAGCAGTACTTC	CASGRRGSLSYEQYF
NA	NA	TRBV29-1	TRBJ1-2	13	TGCAGCGCCGGAGCAGGGGCCCAGGGTGGCTACACCTTC	CSAGAGAQGGYTF
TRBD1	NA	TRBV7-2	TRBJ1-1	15	TGTGCCAGCAGCTTTGCAGGGGGCTCGAACACTGAAGCTTTCTTT	CASSFAGGSNTEAFF
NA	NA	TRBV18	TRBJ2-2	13	TGTGCCAGCTCACTATGGGACACCGGGGAGCTGTTTTTT	CASSLWDTGELFF
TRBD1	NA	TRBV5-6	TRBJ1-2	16	TGTGCCAGCAGCTTATTAGAACAGGGGGTAGTCTATGGCTACACCTTC	CASSLLEQGVVYGYTF
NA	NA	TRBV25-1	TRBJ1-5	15	TGTGCCAGCAGTGATTCGAGCAGGGCGGGGCAGCCCCAGCATTTT	CASSDSSRAGQPQHF
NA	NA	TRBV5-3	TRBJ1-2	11	TGTGCCAGAAAACAGGGAAAGGGCTACACCTTC	CARKQGKGYTF
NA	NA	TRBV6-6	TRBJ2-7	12	TGTGCCAGCAGCCAACCCCCCTACGAGCAGTACTTC	CASSQPPYEQYF
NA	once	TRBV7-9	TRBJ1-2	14	TGTGCCAGCAGCTTGGGGCAGCCCCTTTATGGCTACACCTTC	CASSLGQPLYGYTF
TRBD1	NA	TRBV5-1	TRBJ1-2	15	TGCGCCAGCAGCTTGGTGACAGGGGGTCACTATGGCTACACCTTC	CASSLVTGGHYGYTF
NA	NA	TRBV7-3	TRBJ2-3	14	TGTGCCAGCAGCTTAGATGGGAGCACAGATACGCAGTATTTT	CASSLDGSTDTQYF
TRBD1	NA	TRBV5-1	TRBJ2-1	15	TGCGCCAGCAGCCCCCGGACAGGGTTGGACAATGAGCAGTTCTTC	CASSPRTGLDNEQFF
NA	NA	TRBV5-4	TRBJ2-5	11	TGTGCCAGCAGCGGGGAAGCGACCCAGTACTTC	CASSGEATQYF
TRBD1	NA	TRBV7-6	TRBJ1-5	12	TGCGGAACAGGGGGCAGCAATCAGCCCCAGCATTTT	CGTGGSNQPQHF
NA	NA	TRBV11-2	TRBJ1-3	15	TGTGCCAGCAGCTTAATGCCAGGGCTTGGAAACACCATATATTTT	CASSLMPGLGNTIYF
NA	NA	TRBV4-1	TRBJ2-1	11	TGCGCCAGCAGCCAAGGTGATGAGCAGTTCTTC	CASSQGDEQFF
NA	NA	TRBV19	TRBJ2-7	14	TGTGCCAGTAGTCCTTCCTATCGCTCCTACGAGCAGTACTTC	CASSPSYRSYEQYF
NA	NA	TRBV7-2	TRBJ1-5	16	TGTGCCAGCAGCCCCCAAGGGCCGGGGATAAATCAGCCCCAGCATTTT	CASSPQGPGINQPQHF
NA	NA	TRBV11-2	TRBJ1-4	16	TGTGCCAGCAGCTTAGAGACAGACCCAACTAATGAAAAACTGTTTTTT	CASSLETDPTNEKLFF
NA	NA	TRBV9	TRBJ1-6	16	TGTGCCAGCAGCCCTCAAGGGACGTCCATGGGTTCACCCCTCCACTTT	CASSPQGTSMGSPLHF
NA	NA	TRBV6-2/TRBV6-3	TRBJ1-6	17	TGTGCCAGCAGCTCTAATCGCGGGACGGAGTATAATTCACCCCTCCACTTT	CASSSNRGTEYNSPLHF
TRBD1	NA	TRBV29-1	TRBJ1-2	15	TGCAGCGCCGGGACAGGGGAAGCCACTAACTATGGCTACACCTTC	CSAGTGEATNYGYTF
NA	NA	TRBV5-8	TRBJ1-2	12	TGTGCCAGCAGCCCTGGACACTATGGCTACACCTTC	CASSPGHYGYTF
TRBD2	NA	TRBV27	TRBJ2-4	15	TGTGCCAGCAGTAAATTACTAGCGGGGCAGAACATTCAGTACTTC	CASSKLLAGQNIQYF
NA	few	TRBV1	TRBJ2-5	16	TGCACCAGCAGCCAAGAGGGGCGGGGGACTCAAGAGACCCAGTACTTC	CTSSQEGRGTQETQYF
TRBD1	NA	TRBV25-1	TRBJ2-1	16	TGTGCCAGCAGTGATAGCAACCCTGACAGGGGGCTTGAGCAGTTCTTC	CASSDSNPDRGLEQFF
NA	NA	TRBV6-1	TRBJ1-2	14	TGTGCCAGCAGTGAAGGGACATGGGACTATGGCTACACCTTC	CASSEGTWDYGYTF
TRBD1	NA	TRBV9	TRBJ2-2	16	TGTGCCAGCAGCATGGAGGGACAGGGGCTCACCGGGGAGCTGTTTTTT	CASSMEGQGLTGELFF
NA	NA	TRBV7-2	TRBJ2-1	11	TGTGCCAGCAGCTCTGGAGGGGAGCAGTTCTTC	CASSSGGEQFF